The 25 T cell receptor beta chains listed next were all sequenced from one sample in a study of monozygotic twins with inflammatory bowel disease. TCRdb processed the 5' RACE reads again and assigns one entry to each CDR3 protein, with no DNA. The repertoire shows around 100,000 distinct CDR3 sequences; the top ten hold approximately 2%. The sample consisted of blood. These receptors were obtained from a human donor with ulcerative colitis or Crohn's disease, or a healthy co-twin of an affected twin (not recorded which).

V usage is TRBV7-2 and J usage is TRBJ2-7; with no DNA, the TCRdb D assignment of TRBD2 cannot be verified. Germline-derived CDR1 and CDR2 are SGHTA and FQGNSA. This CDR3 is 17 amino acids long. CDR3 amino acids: CASSPAGSRSASYEQYF.

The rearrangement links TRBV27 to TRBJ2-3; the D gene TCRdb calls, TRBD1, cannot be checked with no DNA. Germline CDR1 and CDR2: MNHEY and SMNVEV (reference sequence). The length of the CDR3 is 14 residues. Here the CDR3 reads CASRRDWGTDTQYF.

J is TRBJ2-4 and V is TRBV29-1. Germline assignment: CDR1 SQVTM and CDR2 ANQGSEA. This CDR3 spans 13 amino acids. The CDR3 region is CSVEDLAKNMQYF.

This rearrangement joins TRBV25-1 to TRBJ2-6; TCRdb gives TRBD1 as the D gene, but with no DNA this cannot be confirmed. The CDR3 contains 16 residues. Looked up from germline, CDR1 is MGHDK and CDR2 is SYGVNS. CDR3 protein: CASRDRGGSGANVLTF. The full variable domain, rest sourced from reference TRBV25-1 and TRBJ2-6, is EADIYQTPRYLVIGTGKKITLECSQTMGHDKMYWYQQDPGMELHLIHYSYGVNSTEKGDLSSESTVSRIRTEHFPLTLESARPSHTSQYLCASRDRGGSGANVLTFGAGSRLTVL.

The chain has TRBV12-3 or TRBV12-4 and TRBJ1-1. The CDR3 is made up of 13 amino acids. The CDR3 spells CASSPDGSPEAFF.

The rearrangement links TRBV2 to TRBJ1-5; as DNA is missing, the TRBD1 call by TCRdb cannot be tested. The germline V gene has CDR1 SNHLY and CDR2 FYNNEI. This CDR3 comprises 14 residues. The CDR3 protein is CASSEGTAHQPQHF.

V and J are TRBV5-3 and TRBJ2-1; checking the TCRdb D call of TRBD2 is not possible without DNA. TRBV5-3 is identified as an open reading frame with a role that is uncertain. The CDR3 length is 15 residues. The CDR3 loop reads CARSFWGPGHREQFF.

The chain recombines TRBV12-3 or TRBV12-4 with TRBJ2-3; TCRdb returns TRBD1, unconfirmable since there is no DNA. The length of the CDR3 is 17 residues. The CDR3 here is CASSFRLQGRSTDTQYF.

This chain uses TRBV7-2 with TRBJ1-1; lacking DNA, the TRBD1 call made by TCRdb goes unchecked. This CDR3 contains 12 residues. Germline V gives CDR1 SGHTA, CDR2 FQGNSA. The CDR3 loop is CASSYTGGAAFF.

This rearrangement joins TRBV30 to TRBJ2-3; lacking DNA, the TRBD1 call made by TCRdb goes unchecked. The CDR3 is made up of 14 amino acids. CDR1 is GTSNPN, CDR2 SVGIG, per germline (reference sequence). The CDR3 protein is CAGNRRGSTDTQYF.

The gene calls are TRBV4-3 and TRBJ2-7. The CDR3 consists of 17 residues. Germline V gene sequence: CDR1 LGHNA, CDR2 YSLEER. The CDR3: CASSQDLLPSSAYEQYF.

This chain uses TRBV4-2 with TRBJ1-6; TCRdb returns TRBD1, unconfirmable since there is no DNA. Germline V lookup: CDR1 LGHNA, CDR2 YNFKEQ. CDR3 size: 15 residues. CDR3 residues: CASSLSAQGWSPLHF.

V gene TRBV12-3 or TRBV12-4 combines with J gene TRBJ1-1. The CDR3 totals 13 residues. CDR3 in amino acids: CASSSMLGSEAFF.

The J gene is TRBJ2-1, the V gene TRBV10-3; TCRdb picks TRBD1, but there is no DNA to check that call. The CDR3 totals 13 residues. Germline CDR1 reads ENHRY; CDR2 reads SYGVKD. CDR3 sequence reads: CAISGNRVNEQFF.

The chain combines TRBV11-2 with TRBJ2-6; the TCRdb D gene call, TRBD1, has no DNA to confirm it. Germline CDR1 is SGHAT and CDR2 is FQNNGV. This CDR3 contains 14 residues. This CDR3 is CASSEGAVANVLTF. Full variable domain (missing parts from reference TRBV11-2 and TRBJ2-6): EAGVAQSPRYKIIEKRQSVAFWCNPISGHATLYWYQQILGQGPKLLIQFQNNGVVDDSQLPKDRFSAERLKGVDSTLKIQPAKLEDSAVYLCASSEGAVANVLTFGAGSRLTVL.

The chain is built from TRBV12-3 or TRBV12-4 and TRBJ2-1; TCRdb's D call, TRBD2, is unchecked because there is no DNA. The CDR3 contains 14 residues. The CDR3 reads CASSLALSRTEQFF.

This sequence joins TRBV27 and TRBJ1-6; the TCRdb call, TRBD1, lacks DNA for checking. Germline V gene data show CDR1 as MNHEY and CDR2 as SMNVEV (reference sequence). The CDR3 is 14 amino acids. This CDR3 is CASSQGSRSPPLHF.

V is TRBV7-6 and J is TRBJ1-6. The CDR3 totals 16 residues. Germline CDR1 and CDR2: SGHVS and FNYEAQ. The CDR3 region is CASSPRDSGWGSPLHF.

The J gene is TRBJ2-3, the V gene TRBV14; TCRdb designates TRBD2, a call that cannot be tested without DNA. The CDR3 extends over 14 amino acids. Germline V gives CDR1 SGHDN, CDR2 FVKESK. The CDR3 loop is CASSQIAGEATQYF.

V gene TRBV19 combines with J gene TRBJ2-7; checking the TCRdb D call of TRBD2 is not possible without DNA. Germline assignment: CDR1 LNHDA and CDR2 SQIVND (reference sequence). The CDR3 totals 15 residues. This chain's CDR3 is CASSSSGPMAWVQYF.

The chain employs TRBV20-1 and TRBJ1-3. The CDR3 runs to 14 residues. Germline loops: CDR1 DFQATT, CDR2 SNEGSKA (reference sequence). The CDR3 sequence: CSARDRSSGNTIYF.

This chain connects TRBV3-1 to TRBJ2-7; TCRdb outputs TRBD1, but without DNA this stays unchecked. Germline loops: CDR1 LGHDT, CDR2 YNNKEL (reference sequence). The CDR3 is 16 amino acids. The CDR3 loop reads CASSQVNARVRHEQYF.

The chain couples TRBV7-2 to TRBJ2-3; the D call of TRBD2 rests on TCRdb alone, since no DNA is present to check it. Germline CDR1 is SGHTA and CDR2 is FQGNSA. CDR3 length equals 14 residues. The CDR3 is CASSPGLKTDTQYF.

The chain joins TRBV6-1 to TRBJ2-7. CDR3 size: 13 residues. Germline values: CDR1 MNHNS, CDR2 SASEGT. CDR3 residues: CASNSRTSYEQYF.

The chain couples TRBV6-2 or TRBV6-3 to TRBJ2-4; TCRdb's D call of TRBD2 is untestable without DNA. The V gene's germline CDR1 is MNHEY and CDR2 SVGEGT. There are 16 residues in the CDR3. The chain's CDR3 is CASSYSASGTKNIQYF.